The rows below give T cell receptor beta chains drawn from one sample of a study of cytomegalovirus exposure and HLA in healthy donors. Assay used: immunoSEQ multiplex PCR; TCRdb lists only in-frame clones, some missing. The table records over 75,000 clones, roughly 80% of them present only once. The sample taken for sequencing was PBMCs. These receptors all stem from a man aged 50 or older in good health and CMV-seropositive. CDR3s include the opening cysteine and the closing phenylalanine or tryptophan. The D gene is left open where the match is weak. Not all rows give a size; the values are once, few, many and, for expanded clones, a class.

V gene: TRBV6-5; D gene: TRBD1; J gene: TRBJ1-1; clone size: -; CDR3 length: 14; CDR3 DNA: TGTGCCAGCAGGGGGGACAGCTCGAACACTGAAGCTTTCTTT; CDR3 protein: CASRGDSSNTEAFF
V gene: TRBV2; D gene: TRBD1; J gene: TRBJ1-6; clone size: -; CDR3 length: 14; CDR3 DNA: TGTGCCAGCGGAAGGGACAGTTTAAATTCACCCCTCCACTTT; CDR3 protein: CASGRDSLNSPLHF
V gene: TRBV9; D gene: TRBD2; J gene: TRBJ2-3; clone size: -; CDR3 length: 16; CDR3 DNA: TGTGCCAGCAGCCTTAAGGGACTACTTAGCACAGATACGCAGTATTTT; CDR3 protein: CASSLKGLLSTDTQYF
V gene: TRBV4-1; D gene: TRBD2; J gene: TRBJ2-5; clone size: -; CDR3 length: 16; CDR3 DNA: TGCGCCAGCAGCCAAGGAGCGGGGTTAGCCCAAGAGACCCAGTACTTC; CDR3 protein: CASSQGAGLAQETQYF
V gene: TRBV10-3; D gene: -; J gene: TRBJ1-3; clone size: -; CDR3 length: 15; CDR3 DNA: TGTGCCATCAGTGATTCAGGGGTGACTGGAAACACCATATATTTT; CDR3 protein: CAISDSGVTGNTIYF
V gene: TRBV19; D gene: -; J gene: TRBJ1-4; clone size: -; CDR3 length: 15; CDR3 DNA: TGTGCCAGTAGTCGATGGACAGCCCTTAATGAAAAACTGTTTTTT; CDR3 protein: CASSRWTALNEKLFF
V gene: TRBV21-1; D gene: -; J gene: TRBJ2-5; clone size: once; CDR3 length: 14; CDR3 DNA: TGTGCCAGCAGCAAATGGAGATCTCGGGGGACCCAGTACTTC; CDR3 protein: CASSKWRSRGTQYF
V gene: TRBV27; D gene: -; J gene: TRBJ2-7; clone size: -; CDR3 length: 12; CDR3 DNA: TGTGCCAGCAGTCCCATGCGGGGCGAGGCGTACTTC; CDR3 protein: CASSPMRGEAYF
V gene: TRBV4-2; D gene: TRBD1; J gene: TRBJ1-6; clone size: few; CDR3 length: 16; CDR3 DNA: TGTGCCAGCAGCCCGGACAGGAGCTCCTATAATTCACCCCTCAACTTT; CDR3 protein: CASSPDRSSYNSPLNF
V gene: TRBV5-1; D gene: -; J gene: TRBJ2-7; clone size: -; CDR3 length: 15; CDR3 DNA: TGCGCCAGCAGCTTGGATCAGGGAGGTTCCTACGAGCGGTACTTC; CDR3 protein: CASSLDQGGSYERYF
V gene: TRBV5-6; D gene: TRBD1; J gene: TRBJ1-1; clone size: -; CDR3 length: 14; CDR3 DNA: TGTGCCAGCAGCTCACCGGACAGGGGAGGTGAAGCTTTCTTT; CDR3 protein: CASSSPDRGGEAFF
V gene: TRBV30; D gene: -; J gene: TRBJ1-1; clone size: -; CDR3 length: 13; CDR3 DNA: TGTGCCTGGAGTGTCGAGGGGGGGACTGAAGCTTTCTTT; CDR3 protein: CAWSVEGGTEAFF
V gene: TRBV9; D gene: -; J gene: TRBJ1-1; clone size: once; CDR3 length: 15; CDR3 DNA: TGTGCCAGCAGCGTAGGACACGCGGGTGAAACTGAAGCTTTCTTT; CDR3 protein: CASSVGHAGETEAFF
V gene: TRBV7-9; D gene: -; J gene: TRBJ2-5; clone size: few; CDR3 length: 13; CDR3 DNA: TGTGCCAGCAGCCAAACAGGACAAGAGACCCAGTACTTC; CDR3 protein: CASSQTGQETQYF
V gene: TRBV2; D gene: -; J gene: TRBJ2-5; clone size: -; CDR3 length: 12; CDR3 DNA: TGTGCCAGCAGTTTAAACAGGGACCCCCAGTACTTC; CDR3 protein: CASSLNRDPQYF
V gene: TRBV6-6; D gene: TRBD1; J gene: TRBJ1-6; clone size: few; CDR3 length: 13; CDR3 DNA: TGTGCCAGCAGGGGACAGGAGAATTCACCCCTCCACTTT; CDR3 protein: CASRGQENSPLHF
V gene: TRBV30; D gene: TRBD1; J gene: TRBJ2-5; clone size: -; CDR3 length: 13; CDR3 DNA: TGTGCCTGGAGGGACAGGGGGCGCGAGACCCAGTACTTC; CDR3 protein: CAWRDRGRETQYF
V gene: TRBV2; D gene: TRBD2; J gene: TRBJ2-5; clone size: few; CDR3 length: 16; CDR3 DNA: TGTGCCAGCAGTTTGACTAGCGGGGGCCACCAAGAGACCCAGTACTTC; CDR3 protein: CASSLTSGGHQETQYF
V gene: TRBV2; D gene: TRBD1; J gene: TRBJ1-2; clone size: -; CDR3 length: 14; CDR3 DNA: TGTGCCAGCAACCAGGACAGGGGGCCGGGGAGCTACACCTTC; CDR3 protein: CASNQDRGPGSYTF
V gene: TRBV5-1; D gene: -; J gene: TRBJ1-4; clone size: few; CDR3 length: 15; CDR3 DNA: TGCGCCAGCAGCTTTAAGGGGACAACTAATGAAAAACTGTTTTTT; CDR3 protein: CASSFKGTTNEKLFF
V gene: TRBV30; D gene: -; J gene: TRBJ1-5; clone size: -; CDR3 length: 14; CDR3 DNA: TGTGCCTGGAGTTCTCAGGGGCAGGACCAGCCCCAGCATTTT; CDR3 protein: CAWSSQGQDQPQHF
V gene: TRBV9; D gene: TRBD1; J gene: TRBJ2-7; clone size: once; CDR3 length: 18; CDR3 DNA: TGTGCCAGCAGCGTAGCAGTCGGCCCGGACAGGGGGCTTTACGAGCAGTACTTC; CDR3 protein: CASSVAVGPDRGLYEQYF
V gene: TRBV15; D gene: TRBD1; J gene: TRBJ2-5; clone size: -; CDR3 length: 15; CDR3 DNA: TGTGCCACCAGCAACAAGGGACAGTTTAGCGAGACCCAGTACTTC; CDR3 protein: CATSNKGQFSETQYF
V gene: TRBV19; D gene: TRBD2; J gene: TRBJ2-7; clone size: -; CDR3 length: 15; CDR3 DNA: TGTGCCAGTAGTGAGGTAGCGGGGGGCCACTACGAGCAGTACTTC; CDR3 protein: CASSEVAGGHYEQYF
V gene: TRBV9; D gene: -; J gene: TRBJ1-2; clone size: -; CDR3 length: 16; CDR3 DNA: TGTGCCAGCAGCGTAGCTTTCGGGACATGGAACTATGGCTACACCTTC; CDR3 protein: CASSVAFGTWNYGYTF
V gene: TRBV9; D gene: TRBD2; J gene: TRBJ2-1; clone size: -; CDR3 length: 14; CDR3 DNA: TGTGCCAGCAGCCGGGCGGGGGAGTACAATGAGCAGTTCTTC; CDR3 protein: CASSRAGEYNEQFF
V gene: TRBV25-1; D gene: TRBD2; J gene: TRBJ2-7; clone size: -; CDR3 length: 15; CDR3 DNA: TGTGCCAGCAGGGCCCCCGGGACTAGGGGCGGTGAGCAGTACTTC; CDR3 protein: CASRAPGTRGGEQYF
V gene: TRBV6-6; D gene: -; J gene: TRBJ1-1; clone size: -; CDR3 length: 11; CDR3 DNA: TGTGCCAGCAGTACGGGGGGGGAAGCTTTCTTT; CDR3 protein: CASSTGGEAFF
V gene: TRBV6-5; D gene: TRBD1; J gene: TRBJ1-2; clone size: -; CDR3 length: 11; CDR3 DNA: TGTGCCAGCAGTACAGGGGTAGGCTACACCTTC; CDR3 protein: CASSTGVGYTF
V gene: TRBV13; D gene: -; J gene: TRBJ2-7; clone size: -; CDR3 length: 13; CDR3 DNA: TGTGCCAGCAGCTTAGGCCGAGGAGTCGAGCAGTACTTC; CDR3 protein: CASSLGRGVEQYF
V gene: TRBV13; D gene: -; J gene: TRBJ2-1; clone size: -; CDR3 length: 11; CDR3 DNA: TGTGCCAGCAGTACTGGAGGGGAGCAGTTCTTC; CDR3 protein: CASSTGGEQFF
V gene: TRBV5-4; D gene: TRBD1; J gene: TRBJ2-7; clone size: once; CDR3 length: 14; CDR3 DNA: TGTGCCAGCAGTTCCGGGACAGTTGCCTACGAGCAGTACTTC; CDR3 protein: CASSSGTVAYEQYF
V gene: TRBV11-2; D gene: -; J gene: TRBJ2-1; clone size: -; CDR3 length: 15; CDR3 DNA: TGTGCCAGCAGCTTAATCCCACTAGATCTCCATGAGCAGTTCTTC; CDR3 protein: CASSLIPLDLHEQFF
V gene: TRBV7-9; D gene: -; J gene: TRBJ1-5; clone size: -; CDR3 length: 13; CDR3 DNA: TGTGCCAGCAGCTTAGGGCCCAATCAGCCCCAGCATTTT; CDR3 protein: CASSLGPNQPQHF
V gene: TRBV5-8; D gene: -; J gene: TRBJ1-2; clone size: -; CDR3 length: 12; CDR3 DNA: TGTGCCAGCAGCCCATGGGGAGGTGGCTACACCTTC; CDR3 protein: CASSPWGGGYTF
V gene: TRBV15; D gene: TRBD1; J gene: TRBJ1-1; clone size: -; CDR3 length: 14; CDR3 DNA: TGTGCCACCAGCAGAGTCAGGGGGTACACTGAAGCTTTCTTT; CDR3 protein: CATSRVRGYTEAFF
V gene: TRBV5-1; D gene: TRBD1; J gene: TRBJ2-7; clone size: once; CDR3 length: 16; CDR3 DNA: TGCGCCAGCAGCGCATTGGGCGGGACAGGGTCCCACGAGCAGTACTTC; CDR3 protein: CASSALGGTGSHEQYF
V gene: TRBV5-1; D gene: -; J gene: TRBJ2-7; clone size: -; CDR3 length: 18; CDR3 DNA: TGCGCCAGCAGCTTATGTAGGTCCGTACTTTTGGGAGACTACGAGCAGTACTTC; CDR3 protein: CASSLCRSVLLGDYEQYF
V gene: TRBV7-9; D gene: TRBD2; J gene: TRBJ2-7; clone size: -; CDR3 length: 17; CDR3 DNA: TGTGCCAGCAGCGAGATACACACGGGGGGTAACTCCTACGAGCAGTACTTC; CDR3 protein: CASSEIHTGGNSYEQYF
V gene: TRBV29-1; D gene: TRBD2; J gene: TRBJ2-1; clone size: -; CDR3 length: 13; CDR3 DNA: TGCAGCGGGGGACTAGCGGGGGCCAATGAGCAGTTCTTC; CDR3 protein: CSGGLAGANEQFF
V gene: TRBV4-1; D gene: TRBD1; J gene: TRBJ1-2; clone size: -; CDR3 length: 15; CDR3 DNA: TGCGCCAGCAGCCCTTCCAGGACAGGCCCCGGTGGCTACACCTTC; CDR3 protein: CASSPSRTGPGGYTF
V gene: TRBV30; D gene: TRBD2; J gene: TRBJ2-1; clone size: -; CDR3 length: 13; CDR3 DNA: TGTGCTCGGGATAGCGGGGGGGCCAGTGAGCAGTTCTTC; CDR3 protein: CARDSGGASEQFF
V gene: TRBV9; D gene: TRBD1; J gene: TRBJ1-2; clone size: -; CDR3 length: 19; CDR3 DNA: TGTGCCAGCAGCGTAGAGACCCGGGTGGGCAGGGGGCAATTGTATGGCTACACCTTC; CDR3 protein: CASSVETRVGRGQLYGYTF
V gene: TRBV7-9; D gene: -; J gene: TRBJ2-2; clone size: -; CDR3 length: 13; CDR3 DNA: TGTGCCAGCAGCTTAGTTCCAGCCGGGGAGCTGTTTTTT; CDR3 protein: CASSLVPAGELFF